These 4 T cell receptor beta chains share one sample of origin, sequenced in a study of shared clonotypes between healthy human individuals. TCRdb's table, derived via immunoSEQ multiplex PCR, lists solely in-frame clones and lacks some. The table lists approximately 1,000,000 clones, 75% to 85% of them singletons. Sequencing used memory CD4+ T cells from PBMCs. Regarding subset: CD45RA-negative fraction. The receptor set was obtained from a man between 18 and 35 years old in good health. Some clones in this sample may be carry-over from other donors' samples.

This chain joins TRBV7-8 and TRBJ2-1; D not certain. Between the trimmed V and J ends, which lost 2 bases and 0 bases, there was a span of 11 bases. The CDR3 runs 16 residues. From germline, CDR1 is SGHVS and CDR2 FQNEAQ. The CDR3 DNA reads as TGTGCCAGCAGCTTACTCCCCCTCAGCTCCTACAATGAGCAGTTCTTC. The encoded protein is CASSLLPLSSYNEQFF. Supplemented by reference TRBV7-8 and TRBJ2-1, the full variable domain reads GAGVSQSPRYKVAKRGQDVALRCDPISGHVSLFWYQQALGQGPEFLTYFQNEAQLDKSGLPSDRFFAERPEGSVSTLKIQRTQQEDSAVYLCASSLLPLSSYNEQFFGPGTRLTVL.

This sequence joins TRBV7-2 and TRBJ2-7, with D tentatively TRBD1 or TRBD2 (7 bases each). There are 15 residues in the CDR3. The V and J ends lost 5 bases and 3 bases respectively, with 17 bases between them. CDR1 and CDR2 from the germline V gene are SGHTA and FQGNSA. The CDR3 coding sequence is TGTGCCAGCAGCCCCAGGGGGGGGGATCACTACGAGCAGTACTTC. It translates to CASSPRGGDHYEQYF.

The V call is TRBV30, the J call TRBJ2-3, with D maybe TRBD1 (5 bases). Trimming pared 0 bases from V and 3 bases from J, leaving 10 bases between. The CDR3 sequence is 14 residues long. Germline CDR1 reads GTSNPN; CDR2 reads SVGIG (reference sequence). The CDR3: CAWSVRAGTDTQYF. In nucleotides, the CDR3 is TGTGCCTGGAGTGTACGGGCAGGGACAGATACGCAGTATTTT. The complete variable domain, with remaining parts taken from reference TRBV30 and TRBJ2-3, reads SQTIHQWPATLVQPVGSPLSLECTVEGTSNPNLYWYRQAAGRGLQLLFYSVGIGQISSEVPQNLSASRPQDRQFILSSKKLLLSDSGFYLCAWSVRAGTDTQYFGPGTRLTVL.

This sequence joins TRBV5-1 and TRBJ1-1; a possible D gene is TRBD1 (6 bases). Germline CDR1 reads SGHRS; CDR2 reads YFSETQ. Trimming stripped 3 bases from V and 3 bases from J, with 15 bases between. The CDR3 consists of 15 residues. CDR3 bases: TGCGCCAGCAGCTCGCGACAGGCCACTTACACTGAAGCTTTCTTT. Protein: CASSSRQATYTEAFF.